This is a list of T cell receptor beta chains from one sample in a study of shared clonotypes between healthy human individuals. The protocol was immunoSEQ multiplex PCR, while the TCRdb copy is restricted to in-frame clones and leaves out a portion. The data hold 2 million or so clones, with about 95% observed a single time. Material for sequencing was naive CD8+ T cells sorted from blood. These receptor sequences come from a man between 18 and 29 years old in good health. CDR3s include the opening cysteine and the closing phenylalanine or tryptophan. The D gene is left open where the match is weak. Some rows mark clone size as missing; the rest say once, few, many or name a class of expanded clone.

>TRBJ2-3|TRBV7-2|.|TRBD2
CASSSRGRGDADTQYF
TGTGCCAGCAGCTCTAGAGGGCGGGGGGACGCAGATACGCAGTATTTT
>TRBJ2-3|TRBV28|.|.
CASSLTGEDTQYF
TGTGCCAGCAGTTTGACCGGCGAAGATACGCAGTATTTT
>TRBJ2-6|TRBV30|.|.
CASDVQSGANVLTF
TGTGCCTCGGACGTACAGTCTGGGGCCAACGTCCTGACTTTC
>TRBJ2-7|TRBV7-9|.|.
CASSLEGSEQYF
TGTGCCAGCAGCTTAGAGGGCAGCGAGCAGTACTTC
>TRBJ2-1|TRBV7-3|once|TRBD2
CASSTLAGSSYNEQFF
TGTGCCAGCAGCACTCTAGCGGGTAGCTCCTACAATGAGCAGTTCTTC
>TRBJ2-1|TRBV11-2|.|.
CASSLETDNEQFF
TGTGCCAGCAGCTTAGAGACCGACAATGAGCAGTTCTTC
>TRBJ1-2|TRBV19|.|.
CASSIDSDSYGYTF
TGTGCCAGTAGTATAGATAGCGACAGCTATGGCTACACCTTC
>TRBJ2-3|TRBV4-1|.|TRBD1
CASSQDIGTESSTDTQYF
TGCGCCAGCAGCCAGGATATTGGGACAGAGTCTAGCACAGATACGCAGTATTTT
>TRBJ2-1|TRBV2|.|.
CASEKANYNEQFF
TGTGCCAGCGAAAAAGCGAATTACAATGAGCAGTTCTTC
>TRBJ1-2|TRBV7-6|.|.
CASSFSPFSDYGYTF
TGTGCCAGCAGCTTTTCTCCCTTCTCGGACTATGGCTACACCTTC
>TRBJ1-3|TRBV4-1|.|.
CASSQGLSSGNTIYF
TGCGCCAGCAGCCAAGGCTTAAGCTCTGGAAACACCATATATTTT
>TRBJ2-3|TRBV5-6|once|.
CASSGTVIYTDTQYF
TGTGCCAGCTCGGGGACCGTGATATACACAGATACGCAGTATTTT
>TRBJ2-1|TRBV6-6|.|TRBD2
CASSSGLAGYNEQFF
TGTGCCAGCAGTTCGGGACTAGCGGGATACAATGAGCAGTTCTTC
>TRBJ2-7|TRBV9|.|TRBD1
CASSFSGTELGEQYF
TGTGCCAGCAGCTTTTCCGGGACAGAACTGGGTGAGCAGTACTTC
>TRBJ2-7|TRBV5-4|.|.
CASSLVGSALGQYF
TGTGCCAGCAGCTTGGTTGGCAGTGCCTTGGGGCAGTACTTC
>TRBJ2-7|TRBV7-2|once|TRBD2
CASSPGSSGRYEQYF
TGTGCCAGCAGCCCTGGCTCAAGCGGGAGGTACGAGCAGTACTTC
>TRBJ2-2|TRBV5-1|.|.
CASSPEGGRVTGELFF
TGCGCCAGCAGCCCCGAGGGGGGGCGTGTCACCGGGGAGCTGTTTTTT
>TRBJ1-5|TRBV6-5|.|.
CATGRGDQPQHF
TGTGCCACGGGGAGGGGGGATCAGCCCCAGCATTTT
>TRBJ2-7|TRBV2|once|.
CASSDQFTYEQYF
TGTGCCAGCAGTGACCAATTCACCTACGAGCAGTACTTC
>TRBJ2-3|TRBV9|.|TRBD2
CASSPRGELTDTQYF
TGTGCCAGCAGCCCACGGGGGGAACTCACAGATACGCAGTATTTT
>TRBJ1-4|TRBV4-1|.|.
CASSQELTMGLFF
TGCGCCAGCAGCCAAGAACTGACCATGGGACTGTTTTTT
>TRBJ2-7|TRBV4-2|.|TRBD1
CASSRTGASYEQYF
TGTGCCAGCAGCAGGACAGGGGCCTCCTACGAGCAGTACTTC
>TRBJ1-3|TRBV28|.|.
CASSTNWEGNTIYF
TGTGCCAGCAGCACTAATTGGGAGGGAAACACCATATATTTT
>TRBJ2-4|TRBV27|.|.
CASSLSAKADIQYF
TGTGCCAGCAGTTTATCTGCCAAAGCGGACATTCAGTACTTC
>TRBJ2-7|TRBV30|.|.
CAWARAYEQYF
TGTGCCTGGGCCAGGGCCTACGAGCAGTACTTC
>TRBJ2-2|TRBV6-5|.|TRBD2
CASAERGDTGELFF
TGTGCCAGCGCGGAGCGGGGGGACACCGGGGAGCTGTTTTTT
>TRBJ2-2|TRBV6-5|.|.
CASSYLALTGELFF
TGTGCCAGCAGCTATCTCGCGCTGACCGGGGAGCTGTTTTTT
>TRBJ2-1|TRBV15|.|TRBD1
CATSLTGEDNEQFF
TGTGCCACCAGCTTGACAGGGGAAGATAATGAGCAGTTCTTC
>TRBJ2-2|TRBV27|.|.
CASLSGVNTGELFF
TGTGCCAGCCTATCGGGGGTGAACACCGGGGAGCTGTTTTTT
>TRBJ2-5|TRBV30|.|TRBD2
CAWTLAGVTLGETQYF
TGTGCCTGGACACTAGCGGGAGTAACGTTGGGGGAGACCCAGTACTTC
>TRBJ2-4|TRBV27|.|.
CASSLGADLAKNIQYF
TGTGCCAGCAGTTTAGGGGCAGATCTAGCCAAAAACATTCAGTACTTC
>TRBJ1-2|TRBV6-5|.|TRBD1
CASSYEGAYGYTF
TGTGCCAGCAGTTACGAGGGGGCCTATGGCTACACCTTC
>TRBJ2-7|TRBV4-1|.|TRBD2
CASRERGGDSYEQYF
TGCGCCAGCAGGGAACGGGGGGGAGACTCCTACGAGCAGTACTTC
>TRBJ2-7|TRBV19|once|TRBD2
CASSLRTSYYEQYF
TGTGCCAGTAGTCTTCGGACTAGTTACTACGAGCAGTACTTC
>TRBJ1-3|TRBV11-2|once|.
CASSLDPGSGNTIYF
TGTGCCAGCAGCTTAGACCCCGGGTCTGGAAACACCATATATTTT
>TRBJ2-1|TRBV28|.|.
CASSGDSYNEQFF
TGTGCCAGCAGTGGCGATTCCTACAATGAGCAGTTCTTC
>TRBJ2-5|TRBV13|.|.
CASSHGPEGETQYF
TGTGCCAGCAGCCACGGACCTGAGGGAGAGACCCAGTACTTC
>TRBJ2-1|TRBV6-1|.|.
CASSEVRGSRGEQFF
TGTGCCAGCAGTGAAGTTCGCGGGTCACGAGGTGAGCAGTTCTTC
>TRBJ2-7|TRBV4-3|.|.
CASSRLTYEQYF
TGCGCCAGCAGCCGTCTAACCTACGAGCAGTACTTC
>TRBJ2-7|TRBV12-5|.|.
CASGFFDGGLPEEQYF
TGTGCTAGTGGTTTTTTCGACGGCGGACTACCGGAAGAGCAGTACTTC
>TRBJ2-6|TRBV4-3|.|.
CASSLAGTISGANVLTF
TGCGCCAGCAGCCTAGCCGGGACAATCTCTGGGGCCAACGTCCTGACTTTC
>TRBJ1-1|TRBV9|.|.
CASSVGYGNTEAFF
TGTGCCAGCAGCGTGGGTTACGGGAACACTGAAGCTTTCTTT
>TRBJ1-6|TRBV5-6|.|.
CASSLGVAVSPLHF
TGTGCCAGCAGCTTGGGGGTCGCGGTGTCACCCCTCCACTTT
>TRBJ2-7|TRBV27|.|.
CASSLSSIPGYEQYF
TGTGCCAGCAGTTTAAGTTCCATCCCAGGCTACGAGCAGTACTTC
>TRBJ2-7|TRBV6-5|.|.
CASSSFGESYEQYF
TGTGCCAGCAGTTCCTTTGGAGAATCCTACGAGCAGTACTTC
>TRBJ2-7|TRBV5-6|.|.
CASSGNRYPSEQYF
TGTGCCAGCAGCGGAAACAGATATCCATCCGAGCAGTACTTC
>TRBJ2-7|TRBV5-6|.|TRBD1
CASSLGQGATYEQYF
TGTGCCAGCAGCTTGGGGCAGGGGGCCACCTACGAGCAGTACTTC
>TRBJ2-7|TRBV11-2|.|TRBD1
CASSLGFGTGYEQYF
TGTGCCAGCAGCTTAGGTTTTGGGACAGGCTACGAGCAGTACTTC
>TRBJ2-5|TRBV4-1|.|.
CASSQEQGQIETQYF
TGCGCCAGCAGCCAAGAACAAGGACAGATAGAGACCCAGTACTTC
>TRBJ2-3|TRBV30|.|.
CAWSGELGTQYF
TGTGCCTGGAGTGGGGAGTTAGGTACGCAGTATTTT